This T cell receptor beta chain originates from a study of T cells in localized non-small cell lung cancer. The study's findings and limits: Among blood samples, higher T cell density accompanied longer overall survival. The study found T cell clonality highest in uninvolved adjacent lung, above tumor. Multi-region tumor sequencing was not done, so intratumor heterogeneity could not be excluded.

V lost 6 bases and J lost 5; bases outside the gene matches: 7. Germline loops: CDR1 MNHEY, CDR2 SMNVEV (reference sequence). The CDR3 contains 15 residues. Notes on this clone: Its antigen is undetermined.

Clones were read by immunoSEQ multiplex PCR, and TCRdb kept only the in-frame ones, dropping some. This repertoire shows about 26,000 clones, around 86% found once; its top ten account for over 4%. The V and J genes are TRBV27 and TRBJ2-5, with 12 bases fitting TRBD1. This sequence originates from a woman aged 40-75 years with stage I lung adenocarcinoma. This specimen was peripheral blood, taken before any cancer treatment. CDR3 in DNA: TGTGCCAGCAGCACGGGGACAGGGGGCGCCGAGACCCAGTACTTC. This codes for CASSTGTGGAETQYF.